Reported below is one T cell receptor (beta chain). Its antigen is undetermined. Germline assignment: CDR1 MNHEY and CDR2 SVGAGI. Trimming took off 0 bases at V and 6 bases at J, with 15 bases between the two ends. There are 15 residues in the CDR3. The time point is: pre-treatment sample, taken before nivolumab and TIL therapy. The tumor samples were excised metastases, mostly pleural nodules or supraclavicular lymph nodes. The immunoSEQ assay was v3. Each library reached roughly 1.9 million read pairs, or roughly 5-6.5 million at deep level. TCRdb keeps only in-frame clones here, not all; method: immunoSEQ multiplex PCR. The table lists 20,000 to 30,000 clones, 55% to 75% of them singletons. This specimen belongs to a study of TIL therapy for anti-PD-1-resistant metastatic lung cancer. Study-wide background: Patients had a median age of approximately 57 years (range roughly 35-80). Tumors carried a median roughly 1.5 non-synonymous mutations per megabase.

Regarding the study as a whole: Patients were highly selected, enriched for treatment-naive, never-smoker and oncogene-addicted cases.

The chain joins TRBV6-5 to TRBJ2-7; maybe TRBD1 (5 bases). This clonotype was obtained from a person aged 25 to 80 with non-small cell lung cancer. Sequencing was performed on tumor tissue, taken at baseline. CDR3: CASSYSMAGYGEQYF. The CDR3 DNA follows: TGTGCCAGCAGTTACTCGATGGCAGGGTATGGCGAGCAGTACTTC.